This T cell receptor (beta chain) was documented in a study of response to subunit inactivated influenza vaccine. TCRdb reprocessed the RT-PCR reads with MiXCR, giving one entry per CDR3 protein. The top ten clones hold around 1.8% of a sample with some 500,000 distinct CDR3 sequences, over 25% of them seen once. This clonotype showed up just a few times. Its target is unknown. Study-wide results and limits: The authors suggested that every seasonal influenza vaccination recruits few new T cells.

The source was CD4+ T cells sorted from PBMCs, collected more than 4 days after vaccination. The clonotype originates from a man aged 45 to 65 who received an inactivated influenza vaccine.

The CDR3 is CASSQDRATNEKLFF. CDR3 nucleotides: TGCGCCAGCAGCCAAGACCGTGCAACTAATGAAAAACTGTTTTTT. V usage is TRBV4-1 and J usage is TRBJ1-4, with D unresolved. Trimming shortened V by 0 bases and J by 0 bases, and 5 bases separated the two germline ends. The CDR3 loop spans 15 amino acids. Germline CDR1 reads MGHRA; CDR2 reads YSYEKL.